The 29 T cell receptor beta chains given below trace back to one sample, sequenced in a study of blood T cell repertoires in COVID-19. Generated by immunoSEQ multiplex PCR, the TCRdb table keeps only in-frame clones and is missing some. The profile shows about 360,000 clones, nearly 90% of them singletons. Sequencing used PBMCs or T cells enriched from blood (not recorded which). All receptors derive from a woman aged 40 to 50 with acute COVID-19.

The chain uses TRBV7-2 and TRBJ2-3, with TRBD2 identical over 12 bases. V lost 5 bases, J lost 4 bases, and 4 bases stayed unmatched. Germline V gives CDR1 SGHTA, CDR2 FQGNSA. This CDR3 comprises 15 residues. In nucleotides, the CDR3 is TGTGCCAGCAGCCATACTAGCGGGGGGTCAGATACGCAGTATTTT. It codes for CASSHTSGGSDTQYF.

In this sample, this clone turned up once. This chain connects TRBV7-9 to TRBJ1-1; D unclear. In germline, CDR1 is SEHNR, CDR2 FQNEAQ (reference sequence). Trimming stripped 2 bases from V and 1 base from J, with 11 bases between. This CDR3 has 15 amino acids. The CDR3 nucleotides are TGTGCCAGCAGCTTATTTCGTTCGGGGAACACTGAAGCTTTCTTT. It specifies CASSLFRSGNTEAFF.

The chain combines TRBV6-5 with TRBJ1-3, with D possibly being TRBD1 (6 bases). V shed 6 bases and J shed 0 bases, with 9 bases lying between them. Germline assignment: CDR1 MNHEY and CDR2 SVGAGI. The length of the CDR3 is 14 residues. DNA of the CDR3: TGTGCCAGCAGGGCGGACAGCTCTGGAAACACCATATATTTT. The encoded protein is CASRADSSGNTIYF.

On this clone itself: The junction does not match germline at one end; this may be a read error. The J gene is TRBJ2-3, the V gene TRBV5-3; 9 nucleotides match TRBD2. TRBV5-3 is given ORF status, its function remaining uncertain. The CDR3 is 11 amino acids. CDR3 coding DNA: TGCTGGTCTAGCGGGGCCGATACGCAGTATTTT. It specifies CWSSGADTQYF.

The chain recombines TRBV7-8 with TRBJ2-1; 7 bases are shared with TRBD2. CDR3 length: 15 amino acids. Germline loops: CDR1 SGHVS, CDR2 FQNEAQ. Germline trimming cut 5 bases from V and 6 bases from J; bases unmatched to any gene: 10. CDR3 protein: CASSHRDYVTNEQFF. The DNA for the CDR3 is TGTGCCAGCAGCCACCGGGACTACGTAACCAATGAGCAGTTCTTC.

Only one count was recorded for this clone. V is TRBV10-2 and J is TRBJ2-2; tentatively, D is TRBD2 (6 bases). CDR1 and CDR2 from the germline V gene are WSHSY and SAAADI. The CDR3 is 15 residues long. V was trimmed by 3 bases and J by 3 bases, leaving 11 bases between them. CDR3 DNA: TGCGCCAGCAGTGAACGGGACTCTTACACCGGGGAGCTGTTTTTT. Translating it yields CASSERDSYTGELFF.

V and J are TRBV30 and TRBJ1-1; D is perhaps TRBD1 (5 bases). CDR3 length equals 15 residues. V was pared by 4 bases and J by 6 bases, with 21 bases between. CDR1 is GTSNPN, CDR2 SVGIG, per germline (reference sequence). DNA of the CDR3: TGTGCCTGGATCCCTCGGACCCAGGGATTCTCTGAAGCTTTCTTT. Its translation: CAWIPRTQGFSEAFF.

The V and J genes are TRBV5-1 and TRBJ2-7; D might be TRBD1 (6 bases). The CDR3 has 16 residues. The ends were cut back, 3 bases at V and 4 bases at J, with 20 bases in the middle. Per the germline V gene, CDR1 is SGHRS and CDR2 is YFSETQ. The CDR3 here is CASSSHGDTLIYEQYF. The CDR3 coding sequence is TGCGCCAGCAGCTCACATGGGGACACCTTAATTTACGAGCAGTACTTC.

J is TRBJ2-7 and V is TRBV5-6, with 7 bases fitting TRBD1. This CDR3 comprises 14 residues. Trimming took 4 bases from V and 4 from J; bases not matched to a gene: 8. Germline CDR1 SGHDT, CDR2 YYEEEE. In nucleotides, the CDR3 is TGTGCCAGCAGCGGCGACAGGGTCCCATACGAGCAGTACTTC. This sequence encodes CASSGDRVPYEQYF.

The chain links TRBV2 to TRBJ1-1; D call uncertain. The CDR3 extends over 14 amino acids. Between the trimmed V and J ends, which lost 4 bases and 1 base, there was a span of 10 bases. Germline CDR1 reads SNHLY; CDR2 reads FYNNEI. The CDR3 sequence is CASSVERSNTEAFF. In DNA form, the CDR3 reads TGTGCCAGCAGTGTCGAACGGTCGAACACTGAAGCTTTCTTT.

The gene calls are TRBV2 and TRBJ1-2; D may be TRBD1 (5 bases). CDR3 length: 15 residues. Deletions cut 2 bases from V and 4 bases from J, with 14 bases between. Germline CDR1 SNHLY, CDR2 FYNNEI. The CDR3 DNA reads as TGTGCCAGCAGTGAACTACGACAGTCCATCTATGGCTACACCTTC. Translated: CASSELRQSIYGYTF.

The chain links TRBV5-5 to TRBJ2-1; 7 nucleotides match TRBD2. Trimming cost V 1 base and J 5 bases; bases outside gene matches: 12. The germline V gene has CDR1 SGHKS and CDR2 YYEKEE (reference sequence). CDR3 length: 17 amino acids. CDR3 nucleotide sequence: TGTGCCAGCAGCTTGCTATTAAGCGGGGAACCGGACAATGAGCAGTTCTTC. It encodes CASSLLLSGEPDNEQFF.

The J gene is TRBJ2-7, the V gene TRBV4-1, with a possible D match to TRBD1 (6 bases). The germline gives CDR1 MGHRA, CDR2 YSYEKL. CDR3 length: 13 residues. V was shortened by 6 bases and J by 5 bases, with 14 bases between the two germline ends. The CDR3 protein is CASSGGRANEQYF. The CDR3 DNA sequence: TGCGCCAGCAGTGGGGGCAGGGCCAACGAGCAGTACTTC.

The chain recombines TRBV18 with TRBJ1-1; 7 bases agree with TRBD1. Germline CDR1 and CDR2: KGHSH and LQKENI. The CDR3 sequence is 15 residues long. Trimming removed 3 bases from V and 1 base from J; junction bases left unmatched: 5. The CDR3 sequence: CASSPPGTANTEAFF. The CDR3 DNA is TGTGCCAGCTCACCTCCCGGGACAGCGAACACTGAAGCTTTCTTT.

The rearrangement links TRBV24-1 to TRBJ1-1; 9 bases are a match to TRBD1. CDR3 size: 16 residues. CDR1 and CDR2 (germline): KGHDR, SFDVKD. The trim removed 2 bases at V and 4 bases at J, leaving 7 bases unmatched. The CDR3 reads CATSDYRGQGITEAFF. DNA for the CDR3: TGTGCCACCAGTGATTACCGCGGACAGGGGATCACTGAAGCTTTCTTT.

The rearrangement uses TRBV5-6 and TRBJ1-5; no firm D call. The CDR3 spans 14 residues. Between the trimmed V and J ends, which lost 0 bases and 7 bases, there was a span of 11 bases. Germline V gene lookup returns CDR1 SGHDT and CDR2 YYEEEE. CDR3 nucleotides: TGTGCCAGCAGCTTGGGGGCATTTCGCCAGCCCCAGCATTTT. Protein: CASSLGAFRQPQHF. Variable domain in full (rest from reference TRBV5-6 and TRBJ1-5): DAGVTQSPTHLIKTRGQQVTLRCSPKSGHDTVSWYQQALGQGPQFIFQYYEEEERQRGNFPDRFSGHQFPNYSSELNVNALLLGDSALYLCASSLGAFRQPQHFGDGTRLSIL.

This chain links TRBV4-2 with TRBJ1-1; perhaps TRBD1 as D (6 bases). This CDR3 is 14 amino acids long. Germline assignment: CDR1 LGHNA and CDR2 YNFKEQ. V shed 1 base and J shed 4 bases, with 10 bases lying between them. The CDR3 bases are TGTGCCAGCAGCCAAGGGGGGCAGCTCACTGAAGCTTTCTTT. Translation: CASSQGGQLTEAFF.

The CDR3 DNA reads as TGTGCCAGCATCTCGGGACAGGGAGGATCCTATGGCTACACCTTC. Amino acid sequence: CASISGQGGSYGYTF. The J gene is TRBJ1-2, the V gene TRBV6-5; 9 bases align to TRBD1. Trimming cost V 7 bases and J 4 bases; bases outside gene matches: 10. This CDR3 has 15 amino acids. The germline gives CDR1 MNHEY, CDR2 SVGAGI.

This clone was observed a single time. Other DNA sequences of this sample code for an identical CDR3. The chain recombines TRBV5-1 with TRBJ2-3; D is perhaps TRBD2 (6 bases). This CDR3 is built from 14 residues. Germline CDR1 SGHRS, CDR2 YFSETQ. Trimming pared 4 bases from V and 0 bases from J, leaving 9 bases between. In DNA form, the CDR3 reads TGCGCCAGCAGCCAAGGGACTAGCACAGATACGCAGTATTTT. This sequence encodes CASSQGTSTDTQYF.

The chain has TRBV4-2 and TRBJ2-2, with D tentatively TRBD1 (6 bases). Germline V gene lookup returns CDR1 LGHNA and CDR2 YNFKEQ. V gave up 0 bases and J gave up 4 bases, with 12 bases separating them. The CDR3 sequence is 16 residues long. The CDR3 bases are TGTGCCAGCAGCCAAGATTCCAGGGGCGGCACCGGGGAGCTGTTTTTT. This encodes CASSQDSRGGTGELFF.

The gene calls are TRBV19 and TRBJ1-2; D gene uncertain. In germline, CDR1 is LNHDA, CDR2 SQIVND (reference sequence). Trimming stripped 4 bases from V and 4 bases from J, with 13 bases between. This CDR3 comprises 14 residues. The DNA for the CDR3 is TGTGCCAGTAGTAGCCCGGGAAAGAGCTATGGCTACACCTTC. Its protein is CASSSPGKSYGYTF.

The V gene is TRBV7-9, the J gene TRBJ2-7; 13 bases agree with TRBD2. V lost 4 bases to trimming and J lost 1 base; unmatched junction nucleotides: 4. The germline CDR1 and CDR2 sequences are SEHNR and FQNEAQ (reference sequence). This CDR3 region has 16 residues. CDR3 in amino acids: CASSSLLAGGSYEQYF. The DNA of the CDR3 is TGTGCCAGCAGCTCCCTACTAGCGGGGGGGTCCTACGAGCAGTACTTC.

As DNA, the CDR3 is TGTGCCAGCAGTTTCAGGGCCTATGGCTACACCTTC. Translation: CASSFRAYGYTF. The rearrangement uses TRBV12-3 or TRBV12-4 and TRBJ1-2, with D possibly being TRBD1 (5 bases). This CDR3 has 12 residues. V was trimmed by 3 bases and J by 4 bases, leaving 6 bases between them.

The rearrangement joins TRBV15 to TRBJ2-5; possible D gene TRBD1, 6 bases. This CDR3 is 15 amino acids long. Deletions cut 1 base from V and 3 bases from J, with 12 bases between. CDR1 and CDR2 (germline): LNHNV, YYDKDF (reference sequence). The CDR3 loop is CATSRVAQGEETQYF. The CDR3 nucleotides read TGTGCCACCAGCAGAGTTGCACAGGGTGAAGAGACCCAGTACTTC. The full variable domain, completed using reference TRBV15 and TRBJ2-5, is DAMVIQNPRYQVTQFGKPVTLSCSQTLNHNVMYWYQQKSSQAPKLLFHYYDKDFNNEADTPDNFQSRRPNTSFCFLDIRSPGLGDTAMYLCATSRVAQGEETQYFGPGTRLLVL.

The chain employs TRBV11-2 and TRBJ2-7, with 10 nucleotides matching TRBD2. Germline loops: CDR1 SGHAT, CDR2 FQNNGV. The CDR3 is 16 residues long. The V and J ends lost 5 bases and 3 bases, in that order; junction bases with no gene match: 10. The chain's CDR3 is CASSGGSGGTFYEQYF. The DNA for the CDR3 is TGTGCCAGCAGCGGGGGTAGCGGGGGGACATTCTACGAGCAGTACTTC.

The rearrangement links TRBV5-4 to TRBJ2-7, with TRBD1 as a possible D gene (6 bases). CDR1 and CDR2 (germline): SGHNT, YYREEE (reference sequence). V dropped 4 bases and J dropped 4 bases, with 24 bases sitting between them. The CDR3 totals 17 residues. CDR3 region: CASSRPRQAGTLYEQYF. The CDR3 DNA reads as TGTGCCAGCAGCCGACCCCGACAGGCTGGAACCTTATACGAGCAGTACTTC.

The CDR3 region is CAWSIAGGPPSVNEQFF. Here the CDR3 DNA reads TGTGCCTGGAGTATAGCGGGGGGGCCACCTTCGGTCAATGAGCAGTTCTTC. V gene TRBV30 combines with J gene TRBJ2-1, with 11 bases aligning to TRBD2. V lost 2 bases, J lost 6 bases, and 12 bases stayed unmatched. The CDR3 is 17 amino acids. CDR1 and CDR2 from the germline V gene are GTSNPN and SVGIG (reference sequence).

V gene TRBV19 combines with J gene TRBJ2-7; 7 nucleotides align to TRBD1. J gave up 1 base and V 3 bases, and 3 bases lay outside the gene matches. Germline V lookup: CDR1 LNHDA, CDR2 SQIVND (reference sequence). There are 14 residues in the CDR3. CDR3 region: CASSIQTGSYEQYF. CDR3 bases: TGTGCCAGTAGTATTCAGACAGGGTCCTACGAGCAGTACTTC.

This chain uses TRBV2 with TRBJ1-2; maybe TRBD1 (6 bases). There are 13 residues in the CDR3. CDR1 and CDR2 from the germline V gene are SNHLY and FYNNEI. V lost 7 bases, J lost 2 bases, and 11 bases lay in between. CDR3 sequence (DNA): TGTGCCAGCACCGAGGACAGCAACTATGGCTACACCTTC. It codes for CASTEDSNYGYTF. Supplemented by reference TRBV2 and TRBJ1-2, the full variable domain reads EPEVTQTPSHQVTQMGQEVILRCVPISNHLYFYWYRQILGQKVEFLVSFYNNEISEKSEIFDDQFSVERPDGSNFTLKIRSTKLEDSAMYFCASTEDSNYGYTFGSGTRLTVV.